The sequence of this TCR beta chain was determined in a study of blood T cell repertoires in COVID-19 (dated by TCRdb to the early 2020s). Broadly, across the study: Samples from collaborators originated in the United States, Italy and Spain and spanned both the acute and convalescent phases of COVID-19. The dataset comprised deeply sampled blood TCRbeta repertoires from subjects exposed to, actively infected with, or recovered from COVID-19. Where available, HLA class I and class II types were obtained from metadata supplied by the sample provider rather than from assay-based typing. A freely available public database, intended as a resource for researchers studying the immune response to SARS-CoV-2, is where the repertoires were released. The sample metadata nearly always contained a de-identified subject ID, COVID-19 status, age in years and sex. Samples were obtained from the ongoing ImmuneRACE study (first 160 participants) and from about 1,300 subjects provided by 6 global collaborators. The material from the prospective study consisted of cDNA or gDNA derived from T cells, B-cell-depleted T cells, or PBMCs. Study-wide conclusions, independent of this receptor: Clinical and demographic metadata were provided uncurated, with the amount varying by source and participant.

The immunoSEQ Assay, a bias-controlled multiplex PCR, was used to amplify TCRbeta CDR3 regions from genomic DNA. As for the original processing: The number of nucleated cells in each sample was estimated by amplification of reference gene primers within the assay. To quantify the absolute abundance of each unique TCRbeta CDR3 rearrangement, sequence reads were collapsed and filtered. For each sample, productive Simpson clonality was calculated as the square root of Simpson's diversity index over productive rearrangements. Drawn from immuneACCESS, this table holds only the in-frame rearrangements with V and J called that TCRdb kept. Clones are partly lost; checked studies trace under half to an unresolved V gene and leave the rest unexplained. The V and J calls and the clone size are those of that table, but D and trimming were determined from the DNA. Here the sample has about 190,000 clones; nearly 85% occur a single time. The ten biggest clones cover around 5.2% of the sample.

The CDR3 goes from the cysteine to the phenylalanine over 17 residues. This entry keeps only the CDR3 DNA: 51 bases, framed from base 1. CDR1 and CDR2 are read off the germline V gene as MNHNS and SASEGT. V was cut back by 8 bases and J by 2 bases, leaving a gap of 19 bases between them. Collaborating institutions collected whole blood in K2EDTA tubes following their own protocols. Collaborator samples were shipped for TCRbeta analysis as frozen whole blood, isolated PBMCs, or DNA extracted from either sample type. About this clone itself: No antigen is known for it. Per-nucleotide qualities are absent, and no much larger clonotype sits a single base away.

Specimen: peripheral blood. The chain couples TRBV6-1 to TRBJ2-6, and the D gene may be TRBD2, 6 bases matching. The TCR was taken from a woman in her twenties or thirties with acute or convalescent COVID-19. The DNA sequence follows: TGTGCCAGCGGAGAAGTGGGGACTGGTGCTGGGGCCAACGTCCTGACTTTC. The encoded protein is CASGEVGTGAGANVLTF.